The text below deals with one T cell receptor beta chain. Treatment described: 19 received Ad26.COV2.S at low or high dose, single or two shots; about 5 received placebo; per-sample allocation not given. On day 63 after the first injection, vaccine and placebo recipients gave samples. This record comes from a study of Ad26.COV2.S vaccination and SARS-CoV-2 variants. Measured with immunoSEQ multiplex PCR; TCRdb has only the in-frame clones, and not every one. This sample has around 420,000 clones, with around nine tenths found just once. This CDR3 region has 14 residues. The germline gives CDR1 SGHVS, CDR2 FQNEAQ. The V segment lost 5 bases and the J segment 6 bases; nucleotides outside the gene matches: 6.

This clonotype was sampled from a person aged 18 to 65 who received the Ad26.COV2.S COVID-19 vaccine or a placebo. The starting material was peripheral blood, obtained in a trial of Ad26.COV2.S vaccine versus placebo. The rearrangement links TRBV7-8 to TRBJ2-3, with 9 bases aligning to TRBD1. The CDR3 is CASSPRTGVDTQYF. The CDR3 nucleotides are TGTGCCAGCAGCCCCCGGACAGGGGTGGATACGCAGTATTTT. Looking up the rest from reference TRBV7-8 and TRBJ2-3 gives the full variable domain: GAGVSQSPRYKVAKRGQDVALRCDPISGHVSLFWYQQALGQGPEFLTYFQNEAQLDKSGLPSDRFFAERPEGSVSTLKIQRTQQEDSAVYLCASSPRTGVDTQYFGPGTRLTVL.